This T cell receptor beta chain was found in a study of post-analysis software for immune sequencing data. About the research overall: Recorded subtypes: relapsing-remitting, secondary progressive, progressive-relapsing; some patients unannotated. General observations from the study: With TRBV5-6, TRBV5-1 and TRBV20-1 included, about five TRBV segments were more frequent in patients than in controls. Pronounced co-clustering by F measure was evident among identically batched samples. Significantly lower normalized Chao1 diversity was found in patients with multiple sclerosis relative to controls.

Germline trimming cut 3 bases from V and 0 bases from J; bases unmatched to any gene: 7. Germline V gene lookup returns CDR1 KGHDR and CDR2 SFDVKD. There are 19 residues in the CDR3. Only a few counts were recorded for this clonotype. What it recognizes is unknown. Incorporated into the TCR beta cDNA libraries were unique molecular identifiers, which served to reduce PCR and sequencing biases. It was from about 1 to 10 million T cells that about half a million cDNA molecules came. TCRdb ran MiXCR on the PCR reads and lists one entry per CDR3 protein. The top ten clones hold about an eighth of a sample with about 460,000 distinct CDR3 sequences, approximately 46% of them seen once.

The sample was blood. V gene TRBV24-1 combines with J gene TRBJ2-6; 10 bases match TRBD1. This clonotype originated in a girl aged 10 to 17 with multiple sclerosis. The CDR3 bases are TGTGCCACCAGTGATAACCCGGGACAGGGGTTCTCTGGGGCCAACGTCCTGACTTTC. Translation: CATSDNPGQGFSGANVLTF.